This TCR beta chain was recorded in a study of cytomegalovirus exposure and HLA in healthy donors. V shed 3 bases and J shed 6 bases, with 9 bases lying between them. The CDR3 sequence is 13 residues long. Germline values: CDR1 MGHRA, CDR2 YSYEKL. PCR was performed using 60 Vbeta and 13 Jbeta primers. Repertoires were generated with immunoSEQ multiplex PCR, while TCRdb's copy carries only in-frame clones and drops some. The sample has tens of thousands of clones; the top ten hold more than 1.5%. This sequence was found in a woman aged 25 to 39 in good health and CMV-seronegative. The chain is built from TRBV4-1 and TRBJ2-1, with D maybe TRBD1 (5 bases). Material: PBMCs. CDR3 nucleotides: TGCGCCAGCAGCCAGGGTGGGGCCAATGAGCAGTTCTTC. It encodes CASSQGGANEQFF.